Given below is one T cell receptor beta chain in context. The sample comes from a study of blood T cell repertoires in COVID-19. In the authors' methods: Amplification from reference gene primers served as the basis for estimated nucleated cell counts. The method was immunoSEQ multiplex PCR; TCRdb's version includes in-frame clones alone and lacks a portion of them. The DNA was the basis for D and trimming; V, J and clone size are from that table. The sample holds 230,000 or so clones, around 89% seen once. The Seattle patients joined while their infection was active and were tracked longitudinally afterward. CDR3 length: 12 residues. V lost 3 bases and J lost 6, with 8 bases in between. Germline assignment: CDR1 MNHNS and CDR2 SASEGT.

This clonotype was obtained from a woman between 55 and 75 years old with COVID-19, enrolled during active disease. The rearrangement uses TRBV6-1 and TRBJ1-2, with D hard to call. Sequencing was carried out using peripheral blood. CDR3 nucleotides: TGTGCCAGCAGTGACAGGAGGCATGGCTACACCTTC. This gives the protein CASSDRRHGYTF.